The rows below give T cell receptor beta chains drawn from one sample of a study of post-analysis software for immune sequencing data. TCRdb redid the calling of the PCR reads with MiXCR, one entry per CDR3 protein. The sample yields 400,000 to 500,000 distinct CDR3 sequences, about 40% seen once. Sequenced input: blood. The receptor set was obtained from a girl aged 2-10 years with multiple sclerosis. The CDR3 runs from the conserved cysteine through the conserved F or W. The D gene is left open where the match is weak. Only part of the rows carry a size: once, few, many, or a class if the clone is expanded.

v_gene	d_gene	j_gene	abundance	CDR3aa	CDR3nt
TRBV7-2	TRBD1	TRBJ2-3	few	CASSSRTGNTDTQYF	TGTGCCAGCAGCTCGAGGACAGGAAACACAGATACGCAGTATTTT
TRBV9	TRBD1	TRBJ2-3	few	CASSVAQGGTDTQYF	TGTGCCAGCAGCGTTGCCCAGGGGGGCACAGATACGCAGTATTTT
TRBV2	.	TRBJ2-7	many	CASSPRRGTYEQYF	TGTGCCAGCTCTCCGAGGCGAGGGACCTACGAGCAGTACTTC
TRBV10-3	.	TRBJ1-1	few	CAISAGDGGEAFF	TGTGCCATCAGCGCAGGGGATGGAGGTGAAGCTTTCTTT
TRBV19	.	TRBJ2-1	.	CASTAGRGVVNEQFF	TGTGCCAGTACTGCAGGCAGGGGTGTAGTTAATGAGCAGTTCTTC
TRBV7-2	TRBD2	TRBJ2-1	.	CAGSYPGLADLRAYNEQFF	TGTGCCGGCAGCTACCCGGGACTAGCGGACCTGAGGGCTTACAATGAGCAGTTCTTC
TRBV7-2	TRBD2	TRBJ2-3	few	CASSRLAGGSTDTQYF	TGTGCCAGCAGCCGACTAGCGGGAGGCAGCACAGATACGCAGTATTTT
TRBV7-3	.	TRBJ2-5	.	CASSYHPGETQYF	TGTGCCAGCAGCTACCACCCCGGGGAGACCCAGTACTTC
TRBV6-1	TRBD1	TRBJ2-1	.	CAIREDRGHEQFF	TGTGCCATCCGGGAGGACAGGGGCCATGAGCAGTTCTTC
TRBV20-1	.	TRBJ2-7	.	CSARDWSTGYEQYF	TGCAGTGCTAGAGATTGGAGTACGGGTTACGAGCAGTACTTC
TRBV27	.	TRBJ2-3	.	CASSLLGMSIDTQYF	TGTGCCAGCAGTTTACTTGGAATGAGTATAGATACGCAGTATTTT
TRBV5-6	.	TRBJ2-5	many	CASSPRAQETQYF	TGTGCCAGCAGCCCACGAGCCCAAGAGACCCAGTACTTC
TRBV12-3/TRBV12-4	.	TRBJ1-5	.	CASRQTGSSNQPQHF	TGTGCCAGCAGGCAAACAGGGAGCAGCAATCAGCCCCAGCATTTT
TRBV29-1	.	TRBJ1-5	.	CSVLKGSDQPQHF	TGCAGCGTTCTCAAGGGGAGCGATCAGCCCCAGCATTTT
TRBV9	.	TRBJ1-2	many	CASSVGDRAYGYTF	TGTGCCAGCAGCGTAGGCGACAGAGCCTATGGCTACACCTTC
TRBV6-2/TRBV6-3	TRBD2	TRBJ2-7	.	CASRTGLASEQYF	TGTGCCAGCAGAACGGGACTAGCGAGCGAGCAGTACTTC
TRBV27	.	TRBJ2-5	few	CASSTWGQQETQYF	TGTGCCAGCAGTACCTGGGGCCAGCAAGAGACCCAGTACTTC
TRBV5-5	.	TRBJ2-1	few	CASSLAAVTEQFF	TGTGCCAGCAGCTTGGCGGCAGTCACTGAGCAGTTCTTC
TRBV27	.	TRBJ2-7	.	CASSSRGVSYEQYF	TGTGCCAGCAGTTCCCGTGGAGTCTCTTACGAGCAGTACTTC
TRBV7-9	TRBD2	TRBJ2-7	.	CASSSLASGPYEQYF	TGTGCCAGCAGCTCGCTTGCTAGCGGTCCCTACGAGCAGTACTTC
TRBV27	.	TRBJ2-5	.	CASSPRRTSGETQYF	TGTGCCAGCAGTCCCCGACGGACATCGGGAGAGACCCAGTACTTC
TRBV28	TRBD1	TRBJ2-1	few	CASSPWDRGDEQFF	TGTGCCAGCAGTCCATGGGACAGGGGGGATGAGCAGTTCTTC
TRBV6-1	.	TRBJ1-1	.	CASTLLTGGVIEAFF	TGTGCCAGCACCCTATTGACGGGGGGCGTAATTGAAGCTTTCTTT
TRBV2	TRBD1	TRBJ1-4	once	CASRRTGGVWGTNEKLFF	TGTGCCAGCAGGCGGACAGGGGGCGTCTGGGGAACTAATGAAAAACTGTTTTTT
TRBV9	TRBD2	TRBJ2-5	once	CASSVDGGGVQETQYF	TGTGCCAGCAGCGTAGACGGCGGGGGGGTCCAAGAGACCCAGTACTTC
TRBV6-2/TRBV6-3	TRBD2	TRBJ2-3	.	CASSALAGARDTQYF	TGTGCCAGCAGCGCTCTAGCGGGAGCAAGAGATACGCAGTATTTT
TRBV11-2	.	TRBJ2-5	.	CASTRMPGEQETQYF	TGTGCCAGCACCCGCATGCCGGGGGAACAAGAGACCCAGTACTTC
TRBV5-1	TRBD2	TRBJ2-7	once	CASSTSGTSGYGQYF	TGCGCCAGCAGCACATCCGGGACTAGCGGATACGGGCAGTACTTC
TRBV7-9	TRBD2	TRBJ2-5	few	CASMGLAGVPETQYF	TGTGCCAGCATGGGACTAGCGGGAGTCCCCGAGACCCAGTACTTC
TRBV6-5	.	TRBJ1-1	.	CASSGHYFLTEAFF	TGTGCCAGCAGCGGACATTACTTTCTGACTGAAGCTTTCTTT
TRBV21-1	.	TRBJ2-7	.	CASSKFPGTGAYEQYF	TGTGCCAGCAGCAAATTCCCCGGGACAGGGGCCTACGAGCAGTACTTC
TRBV28	.	TRBJ2-7	.	CASSGSGISANEQYF	TGTGCCAGCAGTGGCTCAGGGATCTCCGCAAACGAGCAGTACTTC
TRBV7-2	.	TRBJ2-7	few	CASSLAFRGYEQYF	TGTGCCAGCAGCTTAGCTTTTCGGGGATACGAGCAGTACTTC
TRBV4-3	TRBD2	TRBJ2-7	few	CASSLSLSGRVSYEQYF	TGCGCCAGCAGCCTCAGCCTTAGCGGGAGAGTCTCCTACGAGCAGTACTTC
TRBV6-1	.	TRBJ1-4	.	CMMGGFRELFF	TGTATGATGGGGGGGTTTCGTGAACTGTTTTTT
TRBV24-1	TRBD1	TRBJ2-1	few	CATSDTGGNEQFF	TGTGCCACCAGTGATACAGGGGGCAATGAGCAGTTCTTC
TRBV4-2	.	TRBJ1-6	.	CASSQVEDNSPLHF	TGTGCCAGCAGCCAAGTCGAGGATAATTCACCCCTCCACTTT
TRBV11-2	TRBD2	TRBJ2-1	.	CASSLVAGTHNEQFF	TGTGCCAGCAGCTTAGTAGCGGGGACGCACAATGAGCAGTTCTTC
TRBV5-1	.	TRBJ2-1	.	CASSVPANGQFF	TGCGCCAGCAGCGTTCCGGCGAACGGACAGTTCTTC
TRBV18	.	TRBJ2-3	few	CASSPAYTQYF	TGTGCCAGCTCACCAGCCTATACGCAGTATTTT
TRBV11-1	TRBD2	TRBJ2-5	.	CASSFTTSGPSHQETQYF	TGTGCCAGCAGCTTTACTACTAGCGGACCCTCCCACCAAGAGACCCAGTACTTC
TRBV6-2/TRBV6-3	.	TRBJ2-5	.	CASSYWRSQETQYF	TGTGCCAGCAGTTACTGGCGGAGTCAAGAGACCCAGTACTTC
TRBV20-1	TRBD2	TRBJ2-1	.	CSARPGTSGSNEQFF	TGCAGTGCCCGACCCGGAACTAGCGGGAGTAATGAGCAGTTCTTC
TRBV12-3/TRBV12-4	TRBD1	TRBJ1-6	.	CASKTGEVSSPLHF	TGTGCCAGCAAAACAGGGGAGGTTAGCTCACCCCTCCACTTT
TRBV5-1	TRBD2	TRBJ2-3	.	CASRVLAGGGTDTQYF	TGCGCCAGCAGGGTATTGGCGGGGGGCGGAACAGATACGCAGTATTTT
TRBV18	TRBD2	TRBJ2-3	few	CASSPPRSGGFTDTQYF	TGTGCCAGCTCACCACCCCGGAGCGGGGGGTTCACAGATACGCAGTATTTT
TRBV20-1	.	TRBJ1-2	few	CSAREGSQGFYGYTF	TGCAGTGCTAGAGAGGGCAGCCAAGGATTCTATGGCTACACCTTC
TRBV7-3	TRBD2	TRBJ2-6	few	CASSPGRTGANVLTF	TGTGCCAGCAGCCCCGGGAGGACTGGGGCCAACGTCCTGACTTTC
TRBV20-1	.	TRBJ2-4	.	CSAVWRAKNIQYF	TGCAGTGCAGTCTGGAGGGCCAAAAACATTCAGTACTTC
TRBV6-1	.	TRBJ2-3	.	CASSERRSTDTQYF	TGTGCCAGCAGTGAGAGACGGAGCACAGATACGCAGTATTTT
TRBV6-2/TRBV6-3	.	TRBJ2-7	.	CASTFEGPIYEQYF	TGTGCCAGCACGTTCGAGGGGCCCATCTACGAGCAGTACTTC
TRBV7-9	TRBD1	TRBJ1-2	.	CASSPGTALYGYTF	TGTGCCAGCAGCCCGGGGACAGCCCTCTATGGCTACACCTTC
TRBV12-3/TRBV12-4	.	TRBJ1-5	.	CASSLTAWQPQHF	TGTGCCAGCAGCCTGACAGCCTGGCAGCCCCAGCATTTT
TRBV7-9	TRBD2	TRBJ2-1	few	CASSRSSGENNEQFF	TGTGCCAGCAGCCGTTCGAGCGGGGAAAACAATGAGCAGTTCTTC